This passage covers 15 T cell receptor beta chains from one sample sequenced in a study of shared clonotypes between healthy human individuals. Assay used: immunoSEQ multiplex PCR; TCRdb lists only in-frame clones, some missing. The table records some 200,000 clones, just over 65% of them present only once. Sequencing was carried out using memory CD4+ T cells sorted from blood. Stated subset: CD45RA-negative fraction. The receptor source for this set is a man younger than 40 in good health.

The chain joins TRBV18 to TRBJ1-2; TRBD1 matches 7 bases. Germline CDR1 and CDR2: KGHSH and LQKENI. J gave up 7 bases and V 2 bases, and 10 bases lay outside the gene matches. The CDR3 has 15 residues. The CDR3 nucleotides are TGTGCCAGCTCACCAGTTTTAGGGGGCGATGGTGGCTACACCTTC. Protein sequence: CASSPVLGGDGGYTF.

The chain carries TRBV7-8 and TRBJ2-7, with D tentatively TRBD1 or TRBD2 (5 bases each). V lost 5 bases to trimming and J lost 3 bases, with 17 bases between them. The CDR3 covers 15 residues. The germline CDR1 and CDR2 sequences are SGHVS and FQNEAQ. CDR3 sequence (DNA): TGTGCCAGCAGCCATCCGGGGCTACCTTACTACGAGCAGTACTTC. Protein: CASSHPGLPYYEQYF. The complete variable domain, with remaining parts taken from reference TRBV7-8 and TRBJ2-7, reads GAGVSQSPRYKVAKRGQDVALRCDPISGHVSLFWYQQALGQGPEFLTYFQNEAQLDKSGLPSDRFFAERPEGSVSTLKIQRTQQEDSAVYLCASSHPGLPYYEQYFGPGTRLTVT.

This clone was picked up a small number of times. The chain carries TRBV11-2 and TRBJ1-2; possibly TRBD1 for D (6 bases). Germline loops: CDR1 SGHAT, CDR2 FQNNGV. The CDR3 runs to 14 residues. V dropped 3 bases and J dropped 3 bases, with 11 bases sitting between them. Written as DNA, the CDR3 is TGTGCCAGCAGCTTTACAGGGACGTACTATGGCTACACCTTC. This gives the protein CASSFTGTYYGYTF.

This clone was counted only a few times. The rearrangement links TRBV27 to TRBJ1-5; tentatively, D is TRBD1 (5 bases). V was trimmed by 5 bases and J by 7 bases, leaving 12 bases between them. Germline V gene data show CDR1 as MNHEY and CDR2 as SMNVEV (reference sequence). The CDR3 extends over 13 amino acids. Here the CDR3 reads CASSPPGGQPQHF. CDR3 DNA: TGTGCCAGCAGTCCACCTGGGGGGCAGCCCCAGCATTTT.

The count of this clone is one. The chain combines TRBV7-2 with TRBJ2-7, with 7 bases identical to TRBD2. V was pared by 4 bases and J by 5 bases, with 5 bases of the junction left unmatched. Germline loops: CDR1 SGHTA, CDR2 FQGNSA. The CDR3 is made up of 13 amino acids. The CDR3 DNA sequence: TGTGCCAGCAGCTACGGGGGGTCCGACGAGCAGTACTTC. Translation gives CASSYGGSDEQYF.

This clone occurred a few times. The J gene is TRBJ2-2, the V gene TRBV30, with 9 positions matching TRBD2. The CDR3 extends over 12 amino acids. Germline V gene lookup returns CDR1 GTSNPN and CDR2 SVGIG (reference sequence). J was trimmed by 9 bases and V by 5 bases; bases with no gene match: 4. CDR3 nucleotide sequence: TGTGCCTGGCAGACTAGCGGCAGGGAGCTGTTTTTT. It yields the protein CAWQTSGRELFF.

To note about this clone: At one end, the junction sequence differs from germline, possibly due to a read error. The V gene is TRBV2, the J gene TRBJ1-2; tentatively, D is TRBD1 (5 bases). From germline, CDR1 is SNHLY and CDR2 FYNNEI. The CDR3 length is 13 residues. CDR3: CASIESGLGGYTF. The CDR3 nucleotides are TGTGCCAGCATTGAATCGGGGCTGGGGGGCTACACCTTC.

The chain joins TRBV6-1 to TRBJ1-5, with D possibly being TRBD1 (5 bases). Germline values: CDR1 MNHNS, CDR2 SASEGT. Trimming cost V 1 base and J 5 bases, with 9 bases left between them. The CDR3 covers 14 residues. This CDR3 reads CASSEGGVDQPQHF. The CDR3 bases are TGTGCCAGCAGTGAAGGAGGGGTCGATCAGCCCCAGCATTTT.

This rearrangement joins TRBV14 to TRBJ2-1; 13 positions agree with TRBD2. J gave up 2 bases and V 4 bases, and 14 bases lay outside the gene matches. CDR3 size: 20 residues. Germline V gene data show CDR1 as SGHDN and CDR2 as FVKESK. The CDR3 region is CASSRPRLAGGDNPYNEQFF. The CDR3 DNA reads TGTGCCAGCAGCCGACCTCGACTAGCGGGAGGAGATAATCCCTACAATGAGCAGTTCTTC.

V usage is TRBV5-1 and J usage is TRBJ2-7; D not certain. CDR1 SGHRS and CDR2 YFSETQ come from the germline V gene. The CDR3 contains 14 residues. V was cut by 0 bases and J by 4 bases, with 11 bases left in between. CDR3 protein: CASSLGGAQYEQYF. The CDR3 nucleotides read TGCGCCAGCAGCTTGGGTGGTGCCCAATACGAGCAGTACTTC.

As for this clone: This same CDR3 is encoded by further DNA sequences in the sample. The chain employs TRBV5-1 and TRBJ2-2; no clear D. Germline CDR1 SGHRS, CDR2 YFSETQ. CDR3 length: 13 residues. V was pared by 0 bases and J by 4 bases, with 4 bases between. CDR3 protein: CASSLDPTGELFF. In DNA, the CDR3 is TGCGCCAGCAGCTTGGATCCCACCGGGGAGCTGTTTTTT. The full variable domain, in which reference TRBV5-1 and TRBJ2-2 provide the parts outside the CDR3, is KAGVTQTPRYLIKTRGQQVTLSCSPISGHRSVSWYQQTPGQGLQFLFEYFSETQRNKGNFPGRFSGRQFSNSRSEMNVSTLELGDSALYLCASSLDPTGELFFGEGSRLTVL.

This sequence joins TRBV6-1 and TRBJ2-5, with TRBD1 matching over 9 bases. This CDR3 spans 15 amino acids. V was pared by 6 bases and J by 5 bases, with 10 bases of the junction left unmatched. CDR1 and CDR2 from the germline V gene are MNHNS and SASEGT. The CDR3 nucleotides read TGTGCCAGCAGGACGACAGGGGGGAGGGCGGAGACCCAGTACTTC. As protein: CASRTTGGRAETQYF.

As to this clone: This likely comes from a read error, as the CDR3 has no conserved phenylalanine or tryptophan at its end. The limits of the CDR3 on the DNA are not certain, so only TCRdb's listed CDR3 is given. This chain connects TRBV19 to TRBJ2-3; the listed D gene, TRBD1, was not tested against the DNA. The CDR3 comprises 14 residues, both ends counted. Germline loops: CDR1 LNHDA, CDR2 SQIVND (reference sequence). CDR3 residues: CASSIIGSTGLLHL.

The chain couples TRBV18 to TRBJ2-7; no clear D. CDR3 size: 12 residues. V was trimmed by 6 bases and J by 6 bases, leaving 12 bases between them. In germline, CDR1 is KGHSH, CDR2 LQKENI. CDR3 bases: TGTGCCAGCTCCCAAGGAGCGTCCGAGCAGTACTTC. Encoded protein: CASSQGASEQYF. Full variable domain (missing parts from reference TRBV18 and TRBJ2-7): NAGVMQNPRHLVRRRGQEARLRCSPMKGHSHVYWYRQLPEEGLKFMVYLQKENIIDESGMPKERFSAEFPKEGPSILRIQQVVRGDSAAYFCASSQGASEQYFGPGTRLTVT.

In DNA form, the CDR3 reads TGTGCCAGCAGGGCGGGACTAGGGCACGGTGAGCAGTTCTTC. This gives the protein CASRAGLGHGEQFF. The chain has TRBV7-2 and TRBJ2-1; 8 bases line up with TRBD2. The junction had 10 bases not matched to a gene; V was cut back by 6 bases and J by 9 bases. The CDR3 consists of 14 residues. The germline gives CDR1 SGHTA, CDR2 FQGNSA.